This T cell receptor (beta chain) was identified in a study of blood T cell repertoires in COVID-19. Study-level information: Italy, Spain and the United States were the sources of the convalescent and acute COVID-19 samples. The cDNA or gDNA used as material had been derived from T cells, B-cell-depleted T cells, or PBMCs.

From germline, CDR1 is SNHLY and CDR2 FYNNEI. The CDR3 runs 13 residues. Trimming stripped 6 bases from V and 2 bases from J, with 11 bases between. Original data processing: Reference gene primers were amplified, and this amplification served to estimate nucleated cell counts. Measured with immunoSEQ multiplex PCR; TCRdb has only the in-frame clones, and not every one. That table supplies the V and J calls and clone size; D and trimming were determined from the DNA. Of some 180,000 clones listed, approximately 83% were seen once; the top ten hold approximately 10%. The V and J genes are TRBV2 and TRBJ2-7; D gene uncertain. The origin of this receptor is a man in his 70s with active or convalescent COVID-19. Sequenced sample: peripheral blood. CDR3 region: CASRADIAYEQYF. As DNA, the CDR3 is TGTGCCAGCAGGGCCGACATCGCCTACGAGCAGTACTTC.